This T cell receptor (beta chain) is drawn from a study of CD8+CD57+ T cells in acquired aplastic anemia. Sequenced patients had shown CD8+CD57+ cell expansion by flow cytometry. No patient had been given any therapy when blood was sampled. The CDR3 has 16 amino acids. Germline V gene lookup returns CDR1 SGHAT and CDR2 FQDESV (reference sequence). Trimming removed 4 bases from V and 0 bases from J, with 12 bases in between. Genomic DNA, the template, was used for profiling of the TCR beta VDJ and CDR3. TCRdb processed the reads anew with MiXCR; each CDR3 protein has one entry. The sample consists of roughly 170,000 distinct CDR3 sequences, 48% of them appearing once. This clonotype was recorded a few times.

The rearrangement uses TRBV11-1 and TRBJ2-2, with D possibly TRBD2 on 6 matching bases. The source of this sequence is a human donor with aplastic anemia. The sample comprised sorted CD4+, CD8+, or CD8+CD57+ T cells (not recorded which) from PBMCs. The CDR3 DNA reads TGTGCCAGCAGCTCCATGGACTACGCGAACACCGGGGAGCTGTTTTTT. Encoded protein: CASSSMDYANTGELFF.